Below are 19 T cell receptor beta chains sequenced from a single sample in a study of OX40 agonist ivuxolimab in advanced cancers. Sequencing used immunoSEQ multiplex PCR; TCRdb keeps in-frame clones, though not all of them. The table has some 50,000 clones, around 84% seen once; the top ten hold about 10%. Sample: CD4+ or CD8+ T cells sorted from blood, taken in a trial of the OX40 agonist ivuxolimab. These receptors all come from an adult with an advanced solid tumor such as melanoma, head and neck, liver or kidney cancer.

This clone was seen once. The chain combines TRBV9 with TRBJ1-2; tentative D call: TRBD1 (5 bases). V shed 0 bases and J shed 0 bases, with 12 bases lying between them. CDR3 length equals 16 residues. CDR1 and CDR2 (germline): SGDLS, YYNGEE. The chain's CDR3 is CASSVVSDTTNYGYTF. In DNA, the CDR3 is TGTGCCAGCAGCGTAGTGTCGGACACTACTAACTATGGCTACACCTTC.

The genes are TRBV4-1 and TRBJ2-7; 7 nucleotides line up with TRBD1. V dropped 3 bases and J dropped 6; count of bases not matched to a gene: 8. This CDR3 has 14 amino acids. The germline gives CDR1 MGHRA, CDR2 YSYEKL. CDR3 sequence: CASSQLRGGFEQYF. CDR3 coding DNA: TGCGCCAGCAGCCAGTTGAGAGGGGGCTTCGAGCAGTACTTC.

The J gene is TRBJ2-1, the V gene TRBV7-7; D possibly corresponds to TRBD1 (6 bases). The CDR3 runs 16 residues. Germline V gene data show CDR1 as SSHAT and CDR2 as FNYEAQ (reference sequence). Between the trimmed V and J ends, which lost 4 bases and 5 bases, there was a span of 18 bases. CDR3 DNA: TGTGCCAGCAGCTCACTCTCCGGGACAACAAACAATGAGCAGTTCTTC. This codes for CASSSLSGTTNNEQFF. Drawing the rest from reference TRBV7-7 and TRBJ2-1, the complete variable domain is GAGVSQSPRYKVTKRGQDVTLRCDPISSHATLYWYQQALGQGPEFLTYFNYEAQPDKSGLPSDRFSAERPEGSISTLTIQRTEQRDSAMYRCASSSLSGTTNNEQFFGPGTRLTVL.

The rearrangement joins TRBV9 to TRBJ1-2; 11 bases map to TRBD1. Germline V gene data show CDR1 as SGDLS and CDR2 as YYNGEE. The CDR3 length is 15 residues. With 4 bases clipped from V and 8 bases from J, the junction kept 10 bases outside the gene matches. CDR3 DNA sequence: TGTGCCAGCAGCAAGGGACAGGGGGACGCGTGGGGCTACACCTTC. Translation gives CASSKGQGDAWGYTF.

The DNA for the CDR3 is TGCAGCGTAGTTTACGAGCAGTACTTC. This gives the protein CSVVYEQYF. The genes are TRBV29-1 and TRBJ2-7; D is undetermined. CDR3 length equals 9 residues. Germline assignment: CDR1 SQVTM and CDR2 ANQGSEA. Trimming shortened V by 6 bases and J by 4 bases, and 4 bases separated the two germline ends.

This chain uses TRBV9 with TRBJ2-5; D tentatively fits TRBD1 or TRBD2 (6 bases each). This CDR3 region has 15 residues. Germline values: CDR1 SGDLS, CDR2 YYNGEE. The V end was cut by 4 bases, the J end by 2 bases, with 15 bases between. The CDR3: CASSQGQGRQETQYF. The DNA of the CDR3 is TGTGCCAGCAGCCAAGGTCAGGGGAGGCAAGAGACCCAGTACTTC.

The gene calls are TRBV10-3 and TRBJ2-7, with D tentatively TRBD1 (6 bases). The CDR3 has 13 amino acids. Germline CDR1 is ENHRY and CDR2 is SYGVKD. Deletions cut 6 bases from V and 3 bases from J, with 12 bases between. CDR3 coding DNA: TGTGCCATCAGAAGCCTGGACAGCTACGAGCAGTACTTC. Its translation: CAIRSLDSYEQYF.

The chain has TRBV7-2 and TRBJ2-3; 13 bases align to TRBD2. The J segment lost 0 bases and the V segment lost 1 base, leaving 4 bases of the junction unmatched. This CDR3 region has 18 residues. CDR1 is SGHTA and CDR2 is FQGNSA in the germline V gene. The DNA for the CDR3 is TGTGCCAGCAGCTTAGGACTAGCGGGGGGAACTAGCACAGATACGCAGTATTTT. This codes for CASSLGLAGGTSTDTQYF.

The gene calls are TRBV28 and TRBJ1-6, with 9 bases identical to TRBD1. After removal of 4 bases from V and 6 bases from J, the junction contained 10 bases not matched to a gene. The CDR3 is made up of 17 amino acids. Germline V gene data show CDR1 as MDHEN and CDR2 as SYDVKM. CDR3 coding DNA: TGTGCCAGCAGTTCCCACAGCACAGGGGGCGTTAATTCACCCCTCCACTTT. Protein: CASSSHSTGGVNSPLHF.

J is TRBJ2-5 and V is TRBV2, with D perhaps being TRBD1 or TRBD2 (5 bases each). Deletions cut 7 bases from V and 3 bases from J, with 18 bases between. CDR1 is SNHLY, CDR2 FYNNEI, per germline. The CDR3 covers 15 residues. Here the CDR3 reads CASTKTGQWEETQYF. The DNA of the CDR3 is TGTGCCAGCACTAAAACGGGGCAGTGGGAAGAGACCCAGTACTTC.

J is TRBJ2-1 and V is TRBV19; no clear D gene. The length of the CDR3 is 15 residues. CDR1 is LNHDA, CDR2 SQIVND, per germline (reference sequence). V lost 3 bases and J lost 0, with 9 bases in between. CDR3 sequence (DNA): TGTGCCAGTAGTATCTCGACCAGCTCCTACAATGAGCAGTTCTTC. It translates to CASSISTSSYNEQFF.

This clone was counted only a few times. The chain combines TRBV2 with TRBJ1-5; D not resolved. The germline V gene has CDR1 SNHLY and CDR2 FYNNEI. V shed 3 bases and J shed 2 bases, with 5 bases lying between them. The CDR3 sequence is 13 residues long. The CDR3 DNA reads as TGTGCCAGCAGTGACTACGGCAATCAGCCCCAGCATTTT. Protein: CASSDYGNQPQHF. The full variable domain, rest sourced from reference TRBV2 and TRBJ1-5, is EPEVTQTPSHQVTQMGQEVILRCVPISNHLYFYWYRQILGQKVEFLVSFYNNEISEKSEIFDDQFSVERPDGSNFTLKIRSTKLEDSAMYFCASSDYGNQPQHFGDGTRLSIL.

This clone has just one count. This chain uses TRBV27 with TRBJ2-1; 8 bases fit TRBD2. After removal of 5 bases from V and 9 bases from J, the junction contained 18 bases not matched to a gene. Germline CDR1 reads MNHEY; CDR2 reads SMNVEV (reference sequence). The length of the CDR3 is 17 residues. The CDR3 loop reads CASSLRWGASGSLEQFF. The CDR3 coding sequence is TGTGCCAGCAGTCTTAGGTGGGGCGCTAGCGGGTCCCTTGAGCAGTTCTTC.

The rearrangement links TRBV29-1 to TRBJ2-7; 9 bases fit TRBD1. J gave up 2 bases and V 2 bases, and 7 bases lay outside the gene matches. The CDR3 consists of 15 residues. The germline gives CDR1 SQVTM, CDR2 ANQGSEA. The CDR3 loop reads CSVENGDRETYEQYF. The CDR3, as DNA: TGCAGCGTTGAAAACGGGGACAGGGAAACCTACGAGCAGTACTTC.

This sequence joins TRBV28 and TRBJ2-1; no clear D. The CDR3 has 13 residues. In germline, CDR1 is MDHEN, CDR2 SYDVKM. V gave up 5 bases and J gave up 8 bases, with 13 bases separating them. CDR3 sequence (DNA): TGTGCCAGCAGTCCCCTTATTCTGGATGAGCAGTTCTTC. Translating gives CASSPLILDEQFF.

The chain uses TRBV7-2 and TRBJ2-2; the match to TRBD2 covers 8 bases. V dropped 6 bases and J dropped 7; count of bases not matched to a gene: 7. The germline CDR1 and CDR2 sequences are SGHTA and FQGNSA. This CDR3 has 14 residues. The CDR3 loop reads CASRSLAVGGELFF. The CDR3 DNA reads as TGTGCCAGCAGATCACTAGCGGTGGGCGGGGAGCTGTTTTTT.

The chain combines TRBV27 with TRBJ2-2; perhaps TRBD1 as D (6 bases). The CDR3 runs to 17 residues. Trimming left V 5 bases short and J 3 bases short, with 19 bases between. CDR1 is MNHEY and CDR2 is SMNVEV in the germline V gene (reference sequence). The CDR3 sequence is CASSPFWRQDHTGELFF. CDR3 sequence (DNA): TGTGCCAGCAGTCCCTTTTGGAGACAGGACCACACCGGGGAGCTGTTTTTT.

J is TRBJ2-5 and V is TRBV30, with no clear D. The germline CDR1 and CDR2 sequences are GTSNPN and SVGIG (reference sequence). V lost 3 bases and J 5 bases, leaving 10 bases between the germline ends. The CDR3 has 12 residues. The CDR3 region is CAWRSLSETQYF. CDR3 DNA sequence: TGTGCCTGGAGGTCCCTTTCGGAGACCCAGTACTTC.

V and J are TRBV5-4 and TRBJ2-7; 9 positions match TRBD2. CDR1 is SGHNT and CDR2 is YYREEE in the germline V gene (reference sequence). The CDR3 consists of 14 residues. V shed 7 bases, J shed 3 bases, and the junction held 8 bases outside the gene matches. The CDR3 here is CASGAGREGYEQYF. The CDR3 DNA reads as TGTGCCAGCGGGGCGGGGCGGGAGGGCTACGAGCAGTACTTC.